This T cell receptor beta chain was captured in a study of T cell changes during pregnancy in multiple sclerosis. CDR1 is SEHNR, CDR2 FQNEAQ, per germline (reference sequence). Trimming pared 1 base from V and 3 bases from J, leaving 7 bases between. The CDR3 has 14 amino acids. This table comes from immunoSEQ multiplex PCR, and its TCRdb copy is limited to in-frame clones, with some not included. The sample consists of approximately 79,000 clones, just over 90% of them appearing once. This specimen consisted of CD4+ T cells from peripheral blood mononuclear cells, obtained before pregnancy. J is TRBJ1-3 and V is TRBV7-9; D unclear. The TCR originated in a female donor with multiple sclerosis, enrolled in a pregnancy study. CDR3 protein: CASSLESVGNTIYF. Written as DNA, the CDR3 is TGTGCCAGCAGCTTAGAGAGTGTTGGAAACACCATATATTTT.